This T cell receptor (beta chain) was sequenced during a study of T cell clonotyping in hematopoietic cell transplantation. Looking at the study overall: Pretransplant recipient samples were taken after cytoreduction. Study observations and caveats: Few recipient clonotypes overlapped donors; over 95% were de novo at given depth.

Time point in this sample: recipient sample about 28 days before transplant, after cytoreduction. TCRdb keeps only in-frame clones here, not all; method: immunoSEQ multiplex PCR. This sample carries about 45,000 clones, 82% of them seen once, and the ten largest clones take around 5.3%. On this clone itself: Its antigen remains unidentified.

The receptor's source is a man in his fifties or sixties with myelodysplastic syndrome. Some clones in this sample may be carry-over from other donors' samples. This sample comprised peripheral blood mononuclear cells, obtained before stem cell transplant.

The CDR3 DNA is TGTGCCAGCAACCAGGGGGACTATGGCTACACCTTC. Its protein is CASNQGDYGYTF. V usage is TRBV6-5 and J usage is TRBJ1-2; 7 bases align to TRBD1. Trimming at V came to 7 bases and at J to 3 bases, leaving 2 bases not matched to a gene. Germline V gene data show CDR1 as MNHEY and CDR2 as SVGAGI. The CDR3 is 12 amino acids.